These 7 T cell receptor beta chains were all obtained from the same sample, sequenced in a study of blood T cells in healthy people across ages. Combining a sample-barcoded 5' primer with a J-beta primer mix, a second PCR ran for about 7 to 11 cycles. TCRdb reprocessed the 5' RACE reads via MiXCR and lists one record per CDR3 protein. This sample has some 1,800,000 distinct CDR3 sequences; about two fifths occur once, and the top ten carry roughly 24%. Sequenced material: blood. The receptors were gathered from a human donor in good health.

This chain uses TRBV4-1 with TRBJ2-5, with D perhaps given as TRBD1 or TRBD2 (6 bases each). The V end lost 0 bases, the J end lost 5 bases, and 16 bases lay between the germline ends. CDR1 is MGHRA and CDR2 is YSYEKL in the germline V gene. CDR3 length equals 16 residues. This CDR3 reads CASSQDFEGGWETQYF. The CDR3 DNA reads TGCGCCAGCAGCCAAGATTTTGAGGGGGGCTGGGAGACCCAGTACTTC.

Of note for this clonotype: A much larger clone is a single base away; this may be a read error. The CDR3 region is CASGQDRNTDTQYF. In DNA, the CDR3 is TGCGCCAGCGGCCAAGACAGAAACACAGATACGCAGTATTTT. This chain joins TRBV4-3 and TRBJ2-3; possible D gene TRBD1, 5 bases. The length of the CDR3 is 14 residues. CDR1 is LGHNA and CDR2 is YSLEER in the germline V gene.

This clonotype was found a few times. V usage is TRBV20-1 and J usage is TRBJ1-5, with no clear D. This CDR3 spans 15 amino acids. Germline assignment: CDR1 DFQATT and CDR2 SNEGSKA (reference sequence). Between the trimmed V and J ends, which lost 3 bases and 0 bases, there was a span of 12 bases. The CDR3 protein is CSASRSGYSNQPQHF. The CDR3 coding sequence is TGCAGTGCTAGCCGCTCGGGTTATAGCAATCAGCCCCAGCATTTT.

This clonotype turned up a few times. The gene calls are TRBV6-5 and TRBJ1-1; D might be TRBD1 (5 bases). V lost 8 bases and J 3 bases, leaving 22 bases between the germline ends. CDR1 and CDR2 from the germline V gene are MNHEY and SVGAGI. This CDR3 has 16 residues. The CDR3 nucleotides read TGTGCCAGCTGGGGGAGACCGACAGAGCCTTACACTGAAGCTTTCTTT. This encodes CASWGRPTEPYTEAFF.

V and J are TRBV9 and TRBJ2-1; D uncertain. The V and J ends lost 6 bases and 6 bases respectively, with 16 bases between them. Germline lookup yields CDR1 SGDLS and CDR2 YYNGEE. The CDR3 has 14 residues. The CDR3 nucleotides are TGTGCCAGCACCCGCAACATTCAAGGCAATGAGCAGTTCTTC. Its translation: CASTRNIQGNEQFF.

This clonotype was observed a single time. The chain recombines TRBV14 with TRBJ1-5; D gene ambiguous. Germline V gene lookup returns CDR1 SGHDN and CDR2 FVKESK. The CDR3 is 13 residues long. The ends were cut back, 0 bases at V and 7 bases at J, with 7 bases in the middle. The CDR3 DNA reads TGTGCCAGCAGCCAAGATTCGGTGCAGCCCCAGCATTTT. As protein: CASSQDSVQPQHF.

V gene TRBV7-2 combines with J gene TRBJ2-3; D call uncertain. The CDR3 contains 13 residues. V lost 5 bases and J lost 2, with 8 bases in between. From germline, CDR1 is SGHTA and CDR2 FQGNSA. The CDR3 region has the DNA TGTGCCAGCAGCCGGGTTTTCACAGATACGCAGTATTTT. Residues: CASSRVFTDTQYF.